This T cell receptor beta chain was obtained from a study of shared clonotypes between healthy human individuals. On the study more broadly: Three CD4 naive, three CD4 memory, two CD8 naive and one CD8 memory plate were used per donor. Study outcomes and limitations: Having only a few donors restricted how much genetic and exposure-history diversity was captured. Compared with memory subsets, naive subsets generally had larger estimated richness.

Comments on this clone: Its antigen is unknown.

Germline assignment: CDR1 SGDLS and CDR2 YYNGEE. The CDR3 contains 15 residues. V gave up 3 bases and J gave up 4 bases, with 14 bases separating them. TCRdb keeps only in-frame clones here, not all; method: immunoSEQ multiplex PCR. The table shows 1.6 million or so clones, with around 97% occurring only once. The rearrangement joins TRBV9 to TRBJ1-5; D is perhaps TRBD1 (6 bases). The sequence derives from a young man in good health. Sequences were obtained from naive CD4+ T cells sorted from blood. Subset: CD45RA+ positively selected. The CDR3 here is CASSEPRGPNQPQHF. The CDR3 nucleotides read TGTGCCAGCAGCGAGCCCAGGGGACCGAATCAGCCCCAGCATTTT.